What follows are 30 T cell receptor beta chains derived from one specimen sequenced in a study of cytomegalovirus exposure and HLA in healthy donors. Vbeta (60) and Jbeta (13) primers were used in the PCR. TCRdb's table, derived via immunoSEQ multiplex PCR, lists solely in-frame clones and lacks some. The profile shows about 140,000 clones, around 90% of them singletons. Sequencing was performed on PBMCs. The receptor source for this set is a woman aged 40-49 years in good health and CMV-seronegative.

The chain has TRBV11-3 and TRBJ1-3; 7 bases fit TRBD1. Germline-derived CDR1 and CDR2 are SGHNT and YENEEA. This CDR3 contains 16 residues. The trim removed 4 bases at V and 4 bases at J, leaving 10 bases unmatched. Here the CDR3 reads CASSSSRQGRGNTIYF. The CDR3 DNA follows: TGTGCCAGCAGCTCAAGCCGACAGGGCAGGGGAAACACCATATATTTT. Complete variable domain (other parts from reference TRBV11-3 and TRBJ1-3): EAGVVQSPRYKIIEKKQPVAFWCNPISGHNTLYWYLQNLGQGPELLIRYENEEAVDDSQLPKDRFSAERLKGVDSTLKIQPAELGDSAVYLCASSSSRQGRGNTIYFGEGSWLTVV.

The DNA for the CDR3 is TGTGCCAGCAGTTACGGCGGTTCTAACTATGGCTACACCTTC. This encodes CASSYGGSNYGYTF. The V and J genes are TRBV6-6 and TRBJ1-2; D uncertain. Between the trimmed V and J ends, which lost 2 bases and 0 bases, there was a span of 7 bases. Germline lookup yields CDR1 MNHNY and CDR2 SVGAGI (reference sequence). This CDR3 region has 14 residues.

V and J are TRBV11-3 and TRBJ1-1; TRBD1 might be the D (6 bases). Germline CDR1 and CDR2: SGHNT and YENEEA. The CDR3 covers 14 residues. V lost 5 bases to trimming and J lost 3 bases, with 13 bases between them. The CDR3 protein is CASSPRTDYTEAFF. Here the CDR3 DNA reads TGTGCCAGCAGCCCCAGGACAGATTACACTGAAGCTTTCTTT.

The chain uses TRBV29-1 and TRBJ1-1, with D possibly being TRBD1 (5 bases). V was trimmed by 0 bases and J by 10 bases, leaving 15 bases between them. Germline V gene data show CDR1 as SQVTM and CDR2 as ANQGSEA. The CDR3 is 13 residues long. The CDR3 DNA reads as TGCAGCGTTGAAGAGGGGCCCTCCAAGAGAGCTTTCTTT. As protein: CSVEEGPSKRAFF.

The chain recombines TRBV9 with TRBJ2-1; possibly TRBD2 for D (5 bases). The CDR3 is made up of 14 amino acids. Trimming stripped 2 bases from V and 6 bases from J, with 12 bases between. Germline CDR1 and CDR2: SGDLS and YYNGEE. CDR3: CASSVPVRGNEQFF. The CDR3, as DNA: TGTGCCAGCAGCGTGCCGGTTCGGGGCAATGAGCAGTTCTTC.

The rearrangement links TRBV9 to TRBJ2-3, with TRBD2 identical over 7 bases. Looked up from germline, CDR1 is SGDLS and CDR2 is YYNGEE. This CDR3 spans 15 amino acids. V trimming: 3 bases; J trimming: 4 bases; junction bases outside the gene matches: 8. The CDR3 bases are TGTGCCAGCAGCGAGAGGGCGGGAGTGGCAGATACGCAGTATTTT. Translated: CASSERAGVADTQYF. The full variable domain, rest sourced from reference TRBV9 and TRBJ2-3, is DSGVTQTPKHLITATGQRVTLRCSPRSGDLSVYWYQQSLDQGLQFLIQYYNGEERAKGNILERFSAQQFPDLHSELNLSSLELGDSALYFCASSERAGVADTQYFGPGTRLTVL.

The CDR3 is CAWTGSYEQYF. The CDR3 DNA reads as TGTGCCTGGACGGGCTCCTACGAGCAGTACTTC. This rearrangement joins TRBV30 to TRBJ2-7; D gene uncertain. The germline gives CDR1 GTSNPN, CDR2 SVGIG (reference sequence). The V gene lost 4 bases and the J gene lost 0 bases, with 4 bases spanning the gap. This CDR3 is 11 amino acids long. The full variable domain, its missing parts supplied by reference TRBV30 and TRBJ2-7, is SQTIHQWPATLVQPVGSPLSLECTVEGTSNPNLYWYRQAAGRGLQLLFYSVGIGQISSEVPQNLSASRPQDRQFILSSKKLLLSDSGFYLCAWTGSYEQYFGPGTRLTVT.

This rearrangement joins TRBV29-1 to TRBJ1-1; D unclear. Germline V gene lookup returns CDR1 SQVTM and CDR2 ANQGSEA. V gave up 1 base and J gave up 2 bases, with 8 bases separating them. The CDR3 has 13 residues. In nucleotides, the CDR3 is TGCAGCGTTGAAGGGTCCACAAACACTGAAGCTTTCTTT. Translation gives CSVEGSTNTEAFF.

J is TRBJ2-3 and V is TRBV2; TRBD1 aligns across 9 bases. V was clipped by 6 bases and J by 1 base; unmatched bases: 5. CDR3 length: 15 residues. Germline V gives CDR1 SNHLY, CDR2 FYNNEI. The CDR3 DNA sequence: TGTGCCAGCAGCGTACAGGGGGCTGGCACAGATACGCAGTATTTT. Encoded protein: CASSVQGAGTDTQYF.

This clone has more than one count but fewer than ten. The chain couples TRBV2 to TRBJ2-7; TRBD2 matches 7 bases. Per the germline V gene, CDR1 is SNHLY and CDR2 is FYNNEI. With V trimmed by 1 base and J by 4 bases, 7 bases remained unmatched. The CDR3 totals 15 residues. CDR3 sequence (DNA): TGTGCCAGCAGTGAAGTGCGGGAGCTTAGGTACGAGCAGTACTTC. This codes for CASSEVRELRYEQYF. Full variable domain (rest looked up from reference TRBV2 and TRBJ2-7): EPEVTQTPSHQVTQMGQEVILRCVPISNHLYFYWYRQILGQKVEFLVSFYNNEISEKSEIFDDQFSVERPDGSNFTLKIRSTKLEDSAMYFCASSEVRELRYEQYFGPGTRLTVT.

The rearrangement uses TRBV9 and TRBJ2-7, with 7 bases lining up with TRBD2. CDR1 and CDR2 from the germline V gene are SGDLS and YYNGEE. V was clipped by 4 bases and J by 7 bases; unmatched bases: 14. CDR3 size: 15 residues. CDR3 sequence (DNA): TGTGCCAGCAGCCCTCGCGATCTAGCGGAGACGGAGCAGTACTTC. Translating gives CASSPRDLAETEQYF.

The rearrangement joins TRBV6-6 to TRBJ1-1, with D maybe TRBD1 (5 bases). The V end lost 0 bases, the J end lost 3 bases, and 14 bases lay between the germline ends. Germline CDR1 MNHNY, CDR2 SVGAGI (reference sequence). The CDR3 extends over 16 amino acids. CDR3 loop: CASSYSATTGDTEAFF. The CDR3 DNA is TGTGCCAGCAGTTACTCAGCGACGACGGGGGACACTGAAGCTTTCTTT.

This chain links TRBV28 with TRBJ1-4, with unresolved D. Germline V gives CDR1 MDHEN, CDR2 SYDVKM. The CDR3 totals 14 residues. The V end was cut by 1 base, the J end by 4 bases, with 7 bases between. This CDR3 reads CASSLSQNNEKLFF. The DNA for the CDR3 is TGTGCCAGCAGTTTATCTCAGAATAATGAAAAACTGTTTTTT.

This chain uses TRBV29-1 with TRBJ1-3, with D unresolved. This CDR3 spans 13 amino acids. CDR1 and CDR2 (germline): SQVTM, ANQGSEA. V was pared by 5 bases and J by 0 bases, with 8 bases between. DNA of the CDR3: TGCAGCGTTTTCGGTAGCTCTGGAAACACCATATATTTT. It encodes CSVFGSSGNTIYF.

This rearrangement joins TRBV6-1 to TRBJ2-7; 7 nucleotides match TRBD1. V was clipped by 3 bases and J by 5 bases; unmatched bases: 10. The CDR3 totals 15 residues. In germline, CDR1 is MNHNS, CDR2 SASEGT. DNA of the CDR3: TGTGCCAGCAGTGATAGAGGGGGCAGGGTGGACGAGCAGTACTTC. Translation gives CASSDRGGRVDEQYF.

Only a few counts were recorded for this clone. V usage is TRBV5-8 and J usage is TRBJ2-7; D not resolved. Germline V gene lookup returns CDR1 SGHTS and CDR2 YDEGEE. The germline V and J ends were trimmed by 4 bases and 2 bases, with 13 bases remaining between them. The length of the CDR3 is 14 residues. The DNA for the CDR3 is TGTGCCAGCAGCCAAGTGACTGATCCCTACGAGCAGTACTTC. This gives the protein CASSQVTDPYEQYF.

The chain is built from TRBV14 and TRBJ2-5, with D perhaps matching TRBD1 (5 bases). The V and J ends lost 1 base and 5 bases respectively, with 14 bases between them. In germline, CDR1 is SGHDN, CDR2 FVKESK. The CDR3 loop spans 15 amino acids. The CDR3 here is CASSQGRGIWETQYF. As DNA, the CDR3 is TGTGCCAGCAGCCAAGGAAGGGGTATTTGGGAGACCCAGTACTTC.

V is TRBV6-5 and J is TRBJ2-1; TRBD2 might be the D (6 bases). Trimming pared 8 bases from V and 11 bases from J, leaving 16 bases between. The CDR3 runs 12 residues. Germline V lookup: CDR1 MNHEY, CDR2 SVGAGI. In DNA, the CDR3 is TGTGCCAGCGGGGGACCGGGGGTGAAGCAGTTCTTC. Amino acids: CASGGPGVKQFF.

The chain combines TRBV19 with TRBJ1-3; tentative D call: TRBD1 (6 bases). Trimming took 4 bases from V and 0 from J, leaving 13 bases between them. Germline V gene data show CDR1 as LNHDA and CDR2 as SQIVND (reference sequence). This CDR3 is built from 16 residues. The CDR3 DNA follows: TGTGCCAGTAGTACCCAGACAGGATTCTCTGGAAACACCATATATTTT. Its protein is CASSTQTGFSGNTIYF.

This clone was counted only a few times. The chain employs TRBV29-1 and TRBJ2-5; 9 positions match TRBD2. The CDR3 length is 12 residues. V lost 6 bases and J lost 2; bases outside the gene matches: 1. Germline V gene sequence: CDR1 SQVTM, CDR2 ANQGSEA. The CDR3 sequence is CSVTSGQETQYF. DNA for the CDR3: TGCAGCGTGACTAGCGGTCAAGAGACCCAGTACTTC.

J is TRBJ2-5 and V is TRBV13; the D gene is possibly TRBD1 (5 bases). Germline V gene sequence: CDR1 PRHDT, CDR2 FYEKMQ (reference sequence). V lost 5 bases and J 6 bases, leaving 22 bases between the germline ends. The CDR3 covers 16 residues. The CDR3 DNA reads TGTGCCAGCAGCCCCACCGTGGGGCAGGGTCGGAAGACCCAGTACTTC. The encoded protein is CASSPTVGQGRKTQYF.

The table lists this clone with a count of one. V is TRBV30 and J is TRBJ2-5; the match to TRBD2 covers 9 bases. Germline CDR1 is GTSNPN and CDR2 is SVGIG (reference sequence). The CDR3 has 14 residues. With 7 bases clipped from V and 4 bases from J, the junction kept 10 bases outside the gene matches. The CDR3 protein is CASTSGRPRETQYF. CDR3 coding DNA: TGTGCCTCCACCAGCGGGAGGCCTAGAGAGACCCAGTACTTC.

The gene calls are TRBV10-3 and TRBJ2-1; D not resolved. Trimming removed 2 bases from V and 0 bases from J, with 8 bases in between. This CDR3 is built from 15 residues. Germline values: CDR1 ENHRY, CDR2 SYGVKD. In nucleotides, the CDR3 is TGTGCCATCAGTGAGAGAGACTTCTCCTACAATGAGCAGTTCTTC. It codes for CAISERDFSYNEQFF.

The genes are TRBV21-1 and TRBJ2-4; TRBD1, the table's D call, lacks a check against the DNA. TRBV21-1 is a pseudogene segment. This CDR3 is built from 18 residues. The CDR3 protein is CASSTRDRNRSGGNIQYF. CDR3 bases: TGTGCCAGCAGCACGAGGGACAGGAACCGTTCAGGGGGAAACATTCAGTACTTC.

As concerns this clone: As the CDR3 is not closed by the conserved phenylalanine or tryptophan, this likely results from a read error. J is TRBJ1-2 and V is TRBV5-1; TRBD1 agrees at 10 bases. The V segment lost 4 bases and the J segment 5 bases; nucleotides outside the gene matches: 8. The CDR3 is made up of 15 amino acids. Germline CDR1 reads SGHRS; CDR2 reads YFSETQ. The CDR3 sequence is CASSVGTGDGYGYTL. CDR3 coding DNA: TGCGCCAGCAGCGTCGGGACAGGGGACGGATATGGCTACACCCTC.

As to this clone: In the same sample, other DNA sequences code for this CDR3. CDR3: CASRVPGTDTQYF. In DNA, the CDR3 is TGTGCCAGCAGGGTCCCCGGGACAGATACGCAGTATTTT. This chain connects TRBV6-5 to TRBJ2-3; no reliable D call. The CDR3 extends over 13 amino acids. V was cut by 6 bases and J by 3 bases, with 10 bases left in between. CDR1 MNHEY and CDR2 SVGAGI come from the germline V gene.

The CDR3 DNA reads as TGTGCCTGGAGAAACTGGCGGGAGAGGAATAATGAGCAGTTCTTC. Translating it yields CAWRNWRERNNEQFF. The V and J genes are TRBV30 and TRBJ2-1; 7 bases map to TRBD2. The CDR3 is 15 amino acids. J lost 7 bases, V lost 3 bases, and 12 bases had no gene match. CDR1 and CDR2 (germline): GTSNPN, SVGIG (reference sequence). Based on the CDR3 plus reference TRBV30 and TRBJ2-1, the full variable domain is SQTIHQWPATLVQPVGSPLSLECTVEGTSNPNLYWYRQAAGRGLQLLFYSVGIGQISSEVPQNLSASRPQDRQFILSSKKLLLSDSGFYLCAWRNWRERNNEQFFGPGTRLTVL.

The rearrangement uses TRBV5-1 and TRBJ1-3, with a tentative D call TRBD1 (5 bases). The CDR3 is made up of 14 amino acids. CDR1 and CDR2 (germline): SGHRS, YFSETQ. Trimming left V 2 bases short and J 4 bases short, with 10 bases between. CDR3 bases: TGCGCCAGCAGCTTCCAGGGATCCGGAAACACCATATATTTT. This sequence encodes CASSFQGSGNTIYF.

The chain has TRBV10-3 and TRBJ1-2; D not resolved. Trimming shortened V by 5 bases and J by 5 bases, and 12 bases separated the two germline ends. Germline loops: CDR1 ENHRY, CDR2 SYGVKD. This CDR3 has 13 residues. As DNA, the CDR3 is TGTGCCATCAGTTTGACGGAGAAGTATGGCTACACCTTC. It encodes CAISLTEKYGYTF.

This clone has only a few counts. V gene TRBV20-1 combines with J gene TRBJ1-1; D call uncertain. V gave up 5 bases and J gave up 3 bases, with 7 bases separating them. The CDR3 sequence is 11 residues long. Germline V gene sequence: CDR1 DFQATT, CDR2 SNEGSKA (reference sequence). The CDR3 DNA is TGCAGTGCTGTCCGGGACACTGAAGCTTTCTTT. Its translation is CSAVRDTEAFF.